A single sample gave rise to the 24 T cell receptor beta chains below, sequenced in a study of control samples from healthy donors and cancer patients. Assay: immunoSEQ multiplex PCR; the TCRdb copy retains only in-frame clones and omits some. Of 80,000 or so clones listed, roughly 92% are singletons. Sequenced material: blood. These receptors were obtained from a woman between 35 and 50 years old in good health.

V and J are TRBV5-4 and TRBJ2-7; TRBD1 aligns across 9 bases. Per the germline V gene, CDR1 is SGHNT and CDR2 is YYREEE (reference sequence). The CDR3 consists of 14 residues. Trimming cost V 7 bases and J 2 bases; bases outside gene matches: 7. Written as DNA, the CDR3 is TGTGCCAGCCGAGAGGACAGGGGAGCCTACGAGCAGTACTTC. It translates to CASREDRGAYEQYF.

The rearrangement links TRBV29-1 to TRBJ2-5, with 10 bases identical to TRBD2. Germline V CDR1 and CDR2: SQVTM, ANQGSEA. V lost 0 bases to trimming and J lost 5 bases; unmatched junction nucleotides: 12. This CDR3 is built from 17 residues. In DNA form, the CDR3 reads TGCAGCGTTGAAGATCGGGGGGCTAGCGGGAGATTTGAGACCCAGTACTTC. Translating it yields CSVEDRGASGRFETQYF.

The chain couples TRBV30 to TRBJ2-5; D ambiguous. Between the trimmed V and J ends, which lost 0 bases and 5 bases, there was a span of 4 bases. Looked up from germline, CDR1 is GTSNPN and CDR2 is SVGIG (reference sequence). The CDR3 is made up of 11 amino acids. The CDR3 bases are TGTGCCTGGAGTGTTGGGGAGACCCAGTACTTC. The encoded protein is CAWSVGETQYF.

The J gene is TRBJ1-5, the V gene TRBV3-1 (or the pseudogene TRBV3-2); D is uncertain. Germline V CDR1 and CDR2: LGHDT, YNNKEL (reference sequence). V dropped 3 bases and J dropped 0 bases, with 6 bases sitting between them. The CDR3 loop spans 14 amino acids. DNA for the CDR3: TGTGCCAGCAGCCAGGATTATAGCAATCAGCCCCAGCATTTT. It is translated as CASSQDYSNQPQHF.

The chain is built from TRBV2 and TRBJ2-5, with a tentative D call TRBD2 (6 bases). Germline loops: CDR1 SNHLY, CDR2 FYNNEI. The CDR3 totals 13 residues. Trimming removed 5 bases at V and 1 base at J, with 8 bases between. The CDR3 loop reads CASSRDSQETQYF. CDR3 nucleotides: TGTGCCAGCAGTAGGGACTCCCAAGAGACCCAGTACTTC.

V and J are TRBV9 and TRBJ2-2, with D perhaps TRBD1 (6 bases). CDR1 is SGDLS, CDR2 YYNGEE, per germline. The CDR3 runs to 15 residues. The V end lost 0 bases, the J end lost 6 bases, and 12 bases lay between the germline ends. Written as DNA, the CDR3 is TGTGCCAGCAGCGTAGAAACAGGGTCGGCCGGGGAGCTGTTTTTT. Translating it yields CASSVETGSAGELFF.

The chain has TRBV30 and TRBJ2-7, with 7 bases that match TRBD2. Germline CDR1 reads GTSNPN; CDR2 reads SVGIG (reference sequence). The CDR3 has 14 residues. With V trimmed by 0 bases and J by 0 bases, 2 bases remained unmatched. The CDR3 here is CAWSVGGSSYEQYF. The CDR3 DNA is TGTGCCTGGAGTGTAGGCGGGAGCTCCTACGAGCAGTACTTC.

This clone was counted a single time. V gene TRBV29-1 combines with J gene TRBJ1-3, with D uncertain. Germline V CDR1 and CDR2: SQVTM, ANQGSEA. Trimming shortened V by 3 bases and J by 0 bases, and 12 bases separated the two germline ends. This CDR3 is built from 15 residues. The CDR3 nucleotides read TGCAGCGTTGATGCCTTTGGGCCCTCTGGAAACACCATATATTTT. Its translation is CSVDAFGPSGNTIYF.

This clone was detected only once. V gene TRBV6-2 or TRBV6-3 combines with J gene TRBJ1-1; TRBD1 matches 7 bases. Germline values: CDR1 MNHEY, CDR2 SVGEGT. The CDR3 length is 14 residues. Trimming removed 6 bases from V and 10 bases from J; junction bases left unmatched: 14. The CDR3 nucleotides are TGTGCCAGCAGCGACGTCCAGGGGGGGATTGGAGCTTTCTTT. Its protein product is CASSDVQGGIGAFF.

This chain joins TRBV5-4 and TRBJ1-2, with D possibly TRBD1 on 6 matching bases. The CDR3 loop spans 14 amino acids. V was trimmed by 0 bases and J by 4 bases, leaving 10 bases between them. The germline gives CDR1 SGHNT, CDR2 YYREEE (reference sequence). Here the CDR3 reads CASSLVQGTYGYTF. CDR3 coding DNA: TGTGCCAGCAGCTTGGTGCAGGGGACCTATGGCTACACCTTC.

The chain carries TRBV6-6 and TRBJ1-2, with 8 bases lining up with TRBD1. The CDR3 runs to 20 residues. Germline CDR1 MNHNY, CDR2 SVGAGI (reference sequence). V lost 5 bases, J lost 8 bases, and 28 bases stayed unmatched. CDR3 loop: CASSQYALDRDRNKAKGYTF. CDR3 bases: TGTGCCAGCAGTCAGTATGCCCTGGACAGGGACAGGAATAAGGCTAAAGGCTACACCTTC.

The chain is built from TRBV4-1 and TRBJ2-7; 12 bases fit TRBD2. The CDR3 has 15 residues. Germline lookup yields CDR1 MGHRA and CDR2 YSYEKL. Unmatched junction bases numbered 5, after V lost 3 bases and J lost 5 bases. The CDR3 coding sequence is TGCGCCAGCAGCCAGCTAGCGGGAGGGACTAACGAGCAGTACTTC. Encoded protein: CASSQLAGGTNEQYF.

The chain recombines TRBV12-3 or TRBV12-4 with TRBJ1-1, with D maybe TRBD1 (5 bases). The CDR3 runs 13 residues. The germline V and J ends were trimmed by 6 bases and 0 bases, with 8 bases remaining between them. CDR3: CASSRGLNTEAFF. Written as DNA, the CDR3 is TGTGCCAGCAGCCGGGGCTTGAACACTGAAGCTTTCTTT.

The V call is TRBV29-1, the J call TRBJ2-3; a possible D gene is TRBD2 (6 bases). Germline CDR1 and CDR2: SQVTM and ANQGSEA. The length of the CDR3 is 12 residues. Trimming took 7 bases from V and 2 from J, leaving 10 bases between them. CDR3 nucleotides: TGCAGCGCAGGACTACTCACAGATACGCAGTATTTT. Its protein product is CSAGLLTDTQYF.

The chain has TRBV10-1 and TRBJ2-7; the D is unclear. Trimming shortened V by 5 bases and J by 6 bases, and 23 bases separated the two germline ends. The germline CDR1 and CDR2 sequences are WNHNN and SYGVQD (reference sequence). The CDR3 is 16 amino acids. CDR3 nucleotide sequence: TGCGCCAGCAGTTGGAGTAAGCACCCGACCCCATTCGAGCAGTACTTC. Translating it yields CASSWSKHPTPFEQYF.

V is TRBV15 and J is TRBJ1-1; maybe TRBD1 (6 bases). The CDR3 is 13 residues long. The V gene's germline CDR1 is LNHNV and CDR2 YYDKDF (reference sequence). The V end lost 8 bases, the J end lost 1 base, and 11 bases lay between the germline ends. CDR3 coding DNA: TGTGCCACCGACGGAGGGGGGAACACTGAAGCTTTCTTT. Its translation is CATDGGGNTEAFF.

The rearrangement links TRBV6-6 to TRBJ2-6; no firm D call. The germline V gene has CDR1 MNHNY and CDR2 SVGAGI (reference sequence). Deletions cut 3 bases from V and 3 bases from J, with 6 bases between. This CDR3 is 14 amino acids long. The CDR3 spells CASSYQGGANVLTF. In nucleotides, the CDR3 is TGTGCCAGCAGTTATCAAGGTGGGGCCAACGTCCTGACTTTC.

The V call is TRBV4-1, the J call TRBJ1-1; no firm D call. Trimming left V 0 bases short and J 0 bases short, with 11 bases between. Germline CDR1 is MGHRA and CDR2 is YSYEKL. The CDR3 totals 16 residues. The CDR3 reads CASSQEGRSMNTEAFF. The CDR3 DNA follows: TGCGCCAGCAGCCAAGAGGGGAGGTCTATGAACACTGAAGCTTTCTTT.

V gene TRBV19 combines with J gene TRBJ1-1; D is perhaps TRBD1 (5 bases). CDR3 length: 15 amino acids. Germline CDR1 LNHDA, CDR2 SQIVND (reference sequence). Trimming shortened V by 6 bases and J by 4 bases, and 18 bases separated the two germline ends. For the CDR3, the DNA is TGTGCCAGTAGCATGGCAGGGCATGGATTCACTGAAGCTTTCTTT. Translation: CASSMAGHGFTEAFF. Full variable domain (rest looked up from reference TRBV19 and TRBJ1-1): DGGITQSPKYLFRKEGQNVTLSCEQNLNHDAMYWYRQDPGQGLRLIYYSQIVNDFQKGDIAEGYSVSREKKESFPLTVTSAQKNPTAFYLCASSMAGHGFTEAFFGQGTRLTVV.

The rearrangement links TRBV13 to TRBJ2-2; TRBD2 might be the D (6 bases). The ends were cut back, 7 bases at V and 2 bases at J, with 14 bases in the middle. Germline V CDR1 and CDR2: PRHDT, FYEKMQ (reference sequence). CDR3 length: 15 amino acids. The CDR3 DNA reads as TGTGCCAGCACGGTCTCGGGACTTAACACCGGGGAGCTGTTTTTT. As protein: CASTVSGLNTGELFF.

This chain connects TRBV4-2 to TRBJ2-5; D gene unclear. Trimming cost V 0 bases and J 1 base, with 9 bases left between them. The CDR3 contains 15 residues. The germline gives CDR1 LGHNA, CDR2 YNFKEQ. CDR3 sequence reads: CASSQDTELQETQYF. The CDR3 DNA is TGTGCCAGCAGCCAAGATACGGAACTCCAAGAGACCCAGTACTTC.

The rearrangement joins TRBV28 to TRBJ1-1; the match to TRBD1 covers 10 bases. V lost 10 bases to trimming and J lost 6 bases; unmatched junction nucleotides: 11. Germline V gene sequence: CDR1 MDHEN, CDR2 SYDVKM. There are 14 residues in the CDR3. The CDR3: CATSTGQGGSEAFF. The CDR3 nucleotides are TGTGCCACTAGCACAGGACAGGGGGGCTCTGAAGCTTTCTTT.

The V and J genes are TRBV7-3 and TRBJ1-3; D is unclear. Germline CDR1 SGHTA, CDR2 FQGTGA. This CDR3 comprises 14 residues. V lost 2 bases, J lost 1 base, and 6 bases lay in between. The CDR3 sequence: CASSLSGSGNTIYF. As DNA, the CDR3 is TGTGCCAGCAGCTTATCAGGTTCTGGAAACACCATATATTTT.

V and J are TRBV12-3 or TRBV12-4 and TRBJ1-5; D is ambiguous. V gave up 1 base and J gave up 4 bases, with 2 bases separating them. The CDR3 extends over 12 amino acids. The CDR3 DNA follows: TGTGCCAGCAGTTTAGGGAATCAGCCCCAGCATTTT. Amino acid sequence: CASSLGNQPQHF.